The sequence of this T cell receptor beta chain was determined in a study of blood T cell repertoires in COVID-19. For the study at large: COVID-19 samples from acute and convalescent phases originated in the United States, Italy and Spain.

This clone was detected once. With 3 bases clipped from V and 4 bases from J, the junction kept 0 bases outside the gene matches. The V gene's germline CDR1 is SEHNR and CDR2 FQNEAQ (reference sequence). CDR3 length equals 14 residues. TCRdb keeps only in-frame clones here, not all; method: immunoSEQ multiplex PCR. The sample has 49,000 or so clones; over 80% are singletons. This clonotype was obtained from a man in his 60s with active COVID-19. Input material: peripheral blood. The chain has TRBV7-9 and TRBJ1-4, with 9 bases fitting TRBD1. This CDR3 reads CASSLDRGNEKLFF. The DNA of the CDR3 is TGTGCCAGCAGCTTGGACAGGGGTAATGAAAAACTGTTTTTT.